By sample fraction, the clone carrying this T cell receptor (beta chain) is medium-sized. Its target is unknown. This entry is derived from a study of post-analysis software for immune sequencing data. About the research overall: Patients had relapsing-remitting, secondary progressive or progressive-relapsing multiple sclerosis; some lacked subtype. Study-level results: F-measure co-clustering was strong for batch-matched samples. For normalized Chao1 diversity, multiple sclerosis patients scored significantly lower than controls did. Compared with controls, patients had more of five TRBV segments, including TRBV5-6, TRBV5-1 and TRBV20-1.

CDR3 length equals 15 residues. Germline-derived CDR1 and CDR2 are SGHRS and YFSETQ. V lost 3 bases and J lost 1; bases outside the gene matches: 7. TCR beta cDNA libraries had unique molecular identifiers. TCRdb re-called the PCR reads through MiXCR, storing one row per CDR3 protein. The repertoire consists of 450,000 or so distinct CDR3 sequences, with around 40% occurring once and the leading ten covering around 10%. Material for sequencing was blood. The origin of this receptor is a girl aged 5 to 17 with multiple sclerosis. The chain uses TRBV5-1 and TRBJ2-7, with 7 bases fitting TRBD1. The CDR3 sequence is CASSSTPQGSYEQYF. For the CDR3, the DNA is TGCGCCAGCAGCTCAACACCACAGGGGTCCTACGAGCAGTACTTC. The full variable domain, its missing parts supplied by reference TRBV5-1 and TRBJ2-7, is KAGVTQTPRYLIKTRGQQVTLSCSPISGHRSVSWYQQTPGQGLQFLFEYFSETQRNKGNFPGRFSGRQFSNSRSEMNVSTLELGDSALYLCASSSTPQGSYEQYFGPGTRLTVT.